Listed below are T cell receptor beta chains from one sample, sequenced in a study of shared clonotypes between healthy human individuals. Sequenced by immunoSEQ multiplex PCR; TCRdb stores in-frame clones only, minus some. The data hold around 2.1 million clones, with about 93% observed a single time. Input material: naive CD8+ T cells from PBMCs. These receptors originate from a man between 18 and 29 years old in good health. Some clones in this sample may be carry-over from other donors' samples. The CDR3 runs from the conserved cysteine through the conserved F or W. Each record gives: D gene, V gene, clone size, J gene, CDR3 protein, CDR3 DNA. A D gene is named only where the DNA matches it firmly. Size values are once, few and many counts, or a class for expanded clones, and some rows have none.

d_gene: TRBD2; v_gene: TRBV9; abundance: -; j_gene: TRBJ2-1; CDR3aa: CASSVPLAGGGDEQFF; CDR3nt: TGTGCCAGCAGCGTGCCTTTGGCGGGAGGCGGCGATGAGCAGTTCTTC
d_gene: TRBD2; v_gene: TRBV6-6; abundance: -; j_gene: TRBJ2-5; CDR3aa: CASSYPGLAGETQYF; CDR3nt: TGTGCCAGCAGTTACCCCGGACTAGCGGGAGAGACCCAGTACTTC
d_gene: -; v_gene: TRBV9; abundance: -; j_gene: TRBJ2-7; CDR3aa: CASSVSGQPYEQYF; CDR3nt: TGTGCCAGCAGCGTGTCGGGACAACCCTACGAGCAGTACTTC
d_gene: TRBD1; v_gene: TRBV5-4; abundance: once; j_gene: TRBJ1-2; CDR3aa: CASSKTGSSDYGYTF; CDR3nt: TGTGCCAGCAGCAAGACAGGGTCATCGGACTATGGCTACACCTTC
d_gene: -; v_gene: TRBV7-9; abundance: few; j_gene: TRBJ1-1; CDR3aa: CASTFLGAFF; CDR3nt: TGTGCCAGCACCTTCTTAGGGGCTTTCTTT
d_gene: TRBD1; v_gene: TRBV15; abundance: -; j_gene: TRBJ2-5; CDR3aa: CATSPGQGDWETQYF; CDR3nt: TGTGCCACCAGCCCGGGACAGGGTGATTGGGAGACCCAGTACTTC
d_gene: TRBD1; v_gene: TRBV19; abundance: -; j_gene: TRBJ2-1; CDR3aa: CASSILQGLYNEQFF; CDR3nt: TGTGCCAGTAGTATATTACAGGGGCTCTACAATGAGCAGTTCTTC
d_gene: -; v_gene: TRBV5-6; abundance: -; j_gene: TRBJ1-1; CDR3aa: CASSLGGGNTEAFF; CDR3nt: TGTGCCAGCAGCTTGGGTGGGGGGAACACTGAAGCTTTCTTT
d_gene: -; v_gene: TRBV7-8; abundance: -; j_gene: TRBJ2-7; CDR3aa: CASSFATRGVYEQYF; CDR3nt: TGTGCCAGCAGCTTCGCGACTAGAGGAGTCTACGAGCAGTACTTC
d_gene: TRBD1; v_gene: TRBV4-3; abundance: -; j_gene: TRBJ2-1; CDR3aa: CASSLSYRGLINEQFF; CDR3nt: TGCGCCAGCAGCCTGAGTTACAGGGGGCTCATCAATGAGCAGTTCTTC
d_gene: TRBD2; v_gene: TRBV9; abundance: -; j_gene: TRBJ2-5; CDR3aa: CASSEGTSGRETQYF; CDR3nt: TGTGCCAGCAGCGAGGGGACTAGCGGGAGGGAGACCCAGTACTTC
d_gene: -; v_gene: TRBV5-1; abundance: once; j_gene: TRBJ2-1; CDR3aa: CASSLPAHNEQFF; CDR3nt: TGCGCCAGCAGTTTGCCGGCCCACAATGAGCAGTTCTTC
d_gene: -; v_gene: TRBV5-6; abundance: -; j_gene: TRBJ2-2; CDR3aa: CASSFLEGRGGTGELFF; CDR3nt: TGTGCCAGCAGCTTCCTGGAAGGCAGGGGAGGGACCGGGGAGCTGTTTTTT
d_gene: TRBD2; v_gene: TRBV7-8; abundance: -; j_gene: TRBJ2-2; CDR3aa: CASSLAGGTGELFF; CDR3nt: TGTGCCAGCAGCTTAGCGGGGGGGACCGGGGAGCTGTTTTTT
d_gene: TRBD1; v_gene: TRBV4-1; abundance: -; j_gene: TRBJ2-1; CDR3aa: CASSQEGTGTNEQFF; CDR3nt: TGCGCCAGCAGCCAAGAGGGGACAGGGACCAATGAGCAGTTCTTC
d_gene: TRBD2; v_gene: TRBV7-9; abundance: -; j_gene: TRBJ2-1; CDR3aa: CASSYGSGRPPDEQFF; CDR3nt: TGTGCCAGCAGTTATGGTAGCGGGAGGCCCCCGGATGAGCAGTTCTTC
d_gene: -; v_gene: TRBV4-1; abundance: once; j_gene: TRBJ2-1; CDR3aa: CASSQFGQNPYNEQFF; CDR3nt: TGCGCCAGCAGCCAATTTGGACAGAATCCCTACAATGAGCAGTTCTTC
d_gene: -; v_gene: TRBV14; abundance: -; j_gene: TRBJ1-1; CDR3aa: CASSSLWGGEAFF; CDR3nt: TGTGCCAGCAGCTCCCTTTGGGGTGGTGAAGCTTTCTTT
d_gene: -; v_gene: TRBV29-1; abundance: -; j_gene: TRBJ2-7; CDR3aa: CSVPSGSQGGREQYF; CDR3nt: TGCAGCGTGCCCAGCGGGTCCCAGGGAGGACGCGAGCAGTACTTC
d_gene: -; v_gene: TRBV7-9; abundance: -; j_gene: TRBJ1-2; CDR3aa: CASSLGLYGYTF; CDR3nt: TGTGCCAGCAGCTTGGGACTTTATGGCTACACCTTC
d_gene: -; v_gene: TRBV14; abundance: -; j_gene: TRBJ1-1; CDR3aa: CASSPIRTLPYNTEAFF; CDR3nt: TGTGCCAGCAGCCCTATCCGGACTCTACCTTATAACACTGAAGCTTTCTTT
d_gene: -; v_gene: TRBV4-1; abundance: -; j_gene: TRBJ1-5; CDR3aa: CASSQGGSEQPQHF; CDR3nt: TGCGCCAGCAGCCAGGGGGGGTCCGAGCAGCCCCAGCATTTT
d_gene: -; v_gene: TRBV19; abundance: -; j_gene: TRBJ2-6; CDR3aa: CATLSGRGRSGANVLTF; CDR3nt: TGTGCCACTCTGAGCGGGCGGGGGCGCTCTGGGGCCAACGTCCTGACTTTC
d_gene: -; v_gene: TRBV6-5; abundance: once; j_gene: TRBJ2-5; CDR3aa: CASSYSVGVAETQYF; CDR3nt: TGTGCCAGCAGTTACTCAGTAGGGGTGGCAGAGACCCAGTACTTC
d_gene: TRBD1; v_gene: TRBV15; abundance: -; j_gene: TRBJ2-1; CDR3aa: CATQDRGINEQFF; CDR3nt: TGTGCCACCCAGGACAGGGGAATAAATGAGCAGTTCTTC
d_gene: -; v_gene: TRBV28; abundance: -; j_gene: TRBJ1-3; CDR3aa: CASSSPFLGNTIYF; CDR3nt: TGTGCCAGCAGTTCCCCGTTCCTGGGAAACACCATATATTTT
d_gene: -; v_gene: TRBV27; abundance: -; j_gene: TRBJ2-5; CDR3aa: CASSFLNPIGAGRETQYF; CDR3nt: TGTGCCAGCAGTTTCTTAAACCCAATTGGGGCAGGGAGGGAGACCCAGTACTTC
d_gene: TRBD1; v_gene: TRBV7-9; abundance: -; j_gene: TRBJ2-7; CDR3aa: CASSGVGRGEQYF; CDR3nt: TGTGCCAGCAGCGGAGTAGGCAGGGGGGAGCAGTACTTC
d_gene: -; v_gene: TRBV11-2; abundance: few; j_gene: TRBJ1-1; CDR3aa: CASSFQNTEAFF; CDR3nt: TGTGCCAGCAGCTTTCAGAACACTGAAGCTTTCTTT
d_gene: -; v_gene: TRBV7-9; abundance: -; j_gene: TRBJ1-3; CDR3aa: CASSLSNYGNTIYF; CDR3nt: TGTGCCAGCAGCCTATCTAATTACGGAAACACCATATATTTT
d_gene: TRBD1; v_gene: TRBV27; abundance: -; j_gene: TRBJ1-2; CDR3aa: CASSVRGTGFYGYTF; CDR3nt: TGTGCCAGCAGTGTCCGAGGGACAGGGTTCTATGGCTACACCTTC
d_gene: -; v_gene: TRBV6-4; abundance: -; j_gene: TRBJ1-2; CDR3aa: CASSDSSGRLTYGYTF; CDR3nt: TGTGCCAGCAGTGACTCGAGTGGCAGGTTGACCTATGGCTACACCTTC
d_gene: TRBD2; v_gene: TRBV7-2; abundance: -; j_gene: TRBJ2-7; CDR3aa: CASSRGLAGGPGNYEQYF; CDR3nt: TGTGCCAGCAGCCGGGGACTAGCGGGAGGGCCGGGAAACTACGAGCAGTACTTC
d_gene: TRBD2; v_gene: TRBV29-1; abundance: -; j_gene: TRBJ2-3; CDR3aa: CSVEDWGGLAGAGDTQYF; CDR3nt: TGCAGCGTTGAAGATTGGGGAGGACTAGCGGGAGCTGGAGATACGCAGTATTTT
d_gene: -; v_gene: TRBV27; abundance: -; j_gene: TRBJ1-2; CDR3aa: CASSLSGLIGYGYTF; CDR3nt: TGTGCCAGCAGTTTATCGGGCCTGATCGGCTATGGCTACACCTTC